These T cell receptor beta chains were read from a single sample in a study of blood T cell repertoires in COVID-19. The table came from immunoSEQ multiplex PCR; TCRdb's copy has only in-frame clones and leaves some out. The sample has a few hundred thousand clones, about 91% seen once. Sample: PBMCs or T cells enriched from blood (not recorded which). The receptors originated from a man aged 18 to 35 with acute COVID-19. The CDR3 runs from the conserved cysteine through the conserved F or W. Fields, in order: V gene, J gene, clone size, CDR3 protein. Some rows mark clone size as missing; the rest say once, few, many or name a class of expanded clone.

v_call: TRBV27; j_call: TRBJ1-4; clone_size: NA; cdr3_aa: CASSPTNPGQGGPNEKLFF
v_call: TRBV29-1; j_call: TRBJ1-1; clone_size: NA; cdr3_aa: CSVSGRLNTEAFF
v_call: TRBV19; j_call: TRBJ1-1; clone_size: few; cdr3_aa: CASSSASGRNTEAFF
v_call: TRBV27; j_call: TRBJ1-1; clone_size: NA; cdr3_aa: CASSRQTGGSTEAFF
v_call: TRBV29-1; j_call: TRBJ1-1; clone_size: NA; cdr3_aa: CSATRDSNTEAFF
v_call: TRBV19; j_call: TRBJ1-2; clone_size: NA; cdr3_aa: CASSIDGTGMVGVGYTF
v_call: TRBV6-1; j_call: TRBJ2-2; clone_size: NA; cdr3_aa: CASSEVSGSRTGELFF
v_call: TRBV9; j_call: TRBJ2-2; clone_size: NA; cdr3_aa: CASSVGGGTGELFF
v_call: TRBV27; j_call: TRBJ2-1; clone_size: NA; cdr3_aa: CASSLLGGLDNEQFF
v_call: TRBV6-5; j_call: TRBJ2-7; clone_size: NA; cdr3_aa: CASIKSYSGGGQYF
v_call: TRBV24-1; j_call: TRBJ2-3; clone_size: NA; cdr3_aa: CATSDRLAGGTQYF
v_call: TRBV6-2/TRBV6-3; j_call: TRBJ2-7; clone_size: NA; cdr3_aa: CASSYSGQPPTYEQYF
v_call: TRBV10-1; j_call: TRBJ1-2; clone_size: once; cdr3_aa: CASSASPVLSWTGGNYGYTF
v_call: TRBV25-1; j_call: TRBJ1-3; clone_size: once; cdr3_aa: CASSARTGLSSGNTIYF
v_call: TRBV28; j_call: TRBJ2-7; clone_size: NA; cdr3_aa: CASSQDRISYEQYF
v_call: TRBV4-1; j_call: TRBJ2-2; clone_size: few; cdr3_aa: CASSQALGNTGELFF
v_call: TRBV5-1; j_call: TRBJ1-1; clone_size: NA; cdr3_aa: CASSGQELNTEAFF
v_call: TRBV4-1; j_call: TRBJ1-1; clone_size: NA; cdr3_aa: CASSQDLGQLNTEAFF
v_call: TRBV19; j_call: TRBJ1-6; clone_size: NA; cdr3_aa: CASSSTRGQKNSPLHF
v_call: TRBV12-2; j_call: TRBJ2-5; clone_size: NA; cdr3_aa: CASRPPFQRTGGQETQYF
v_call: TRBV7-9; j_call: TRBJ2-5; clone_size: NA; cdr3_aa: CASSLASGRMETQYF
v_call: TRBV28; j_call: TRBJ1-4; clone_size: NA; cdr3_aa: CASGSTRGAEKLFF
v_call: TRBV9; j_call: TRBJ1-5; clone_size: NA; cdr3_aa: CASSVADRSNQPQHF
v_call: TRBV14; j_call: TRBJ1-5; clone_size: NA; cdr3_aa: CASSQDTGEPQHF
v_call: TRBV20-1; j_call: TRBJ2-7; clone_size: NA; cdr3_aa: CSASIGSYEQYF
v_call: TRBV4-2; j_call: TRBJ2-1; clone_size: NA; cdr3_aa: CASSPALGRPTRYDEQFF
v_call: TRBV19; j_call: TRBJ1-1; clone_size: NA; cdr3_aa: CASTLADRANTEAFF
v_call: TRBV11-3; j_call: TRBJ2-7; clone_size: NA; cdr3_aa: CASRKEGAREQYF
v_call: TRBV3-1/TRBV3-2; j_call: TRBJ2-7; clone_size: NA; cdr3_aa: CASSQDLAGFYEQYF
v_call: TRBV11-2; j_call: TRBJ2-2; clone_size: NA; cdr3_aa: CASSLDLWTPRRTGELFF
v_call: TRBV2; j_call: TRBJ2-7; clone_size: few; cdr3_aa: CASSVGTFDEQYF
v_call: TRBV7-2; j_call: TRBJ2-2; clone_size: few; cdr3_aa: CASSFRDLNTGELFF
v_call: TRBV7-3; j_call: TRBJ2-3; clone_size: NA; cdr3_aa: CASSLNRDTQYF